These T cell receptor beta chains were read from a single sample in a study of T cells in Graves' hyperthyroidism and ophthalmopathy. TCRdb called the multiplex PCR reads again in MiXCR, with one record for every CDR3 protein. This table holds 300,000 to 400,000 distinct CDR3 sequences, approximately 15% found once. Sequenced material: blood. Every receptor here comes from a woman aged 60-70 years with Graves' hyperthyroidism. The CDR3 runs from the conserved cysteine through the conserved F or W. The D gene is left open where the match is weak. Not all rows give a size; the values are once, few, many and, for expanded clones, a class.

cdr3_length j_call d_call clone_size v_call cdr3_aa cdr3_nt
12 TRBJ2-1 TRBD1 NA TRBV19 CATATGGKEQFF TGTGCCACTGCAACAGGGGGCAAGGAGCAGTTCTTC
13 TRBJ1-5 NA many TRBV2 CASSTANNQPQHF TGTGCCAGCAGTACCGCGAACAATCAGCCCCAGCATTTT
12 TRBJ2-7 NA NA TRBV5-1 CASSWDVGARYF TGCGCCAGCAGCTGGGACGTTGGGGCGCGGTACTTC
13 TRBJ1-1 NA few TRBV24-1 CATSDPRGYEAFF TGTGCCACCAGTGACCCGAGAGGGTATGAAGCTTTCTTT
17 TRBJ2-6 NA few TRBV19 CASSIDLEGPGANVLTF TGTGCCAGTAGTATAGATCTGGAGGGACCTGGGGCCAACGTCCTGACTTTC
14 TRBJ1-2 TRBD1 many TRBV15 CATSTEQGARGYTF TGTGCCACCAGCACCGAACAGGGGGCGAGGGGCTACACCTTC
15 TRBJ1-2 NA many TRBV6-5 CASSYSGTRVHGYTF TGTGCCAGCAGTTACTCGGGAACTCGGGTCCATGGCTACACCTTC
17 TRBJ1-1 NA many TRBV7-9 CASSLRGRGMVNTEAFF TGTGCCAGCAGCTTGCGGGGGCGGGGGATGGTGAACACTGAAGCTTTCTTT
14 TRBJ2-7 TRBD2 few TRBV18 CASSPREGPDEQYF TGTGCCAGCTCACCACGGGAGGGGCCCGACGAGCAGTACTTC
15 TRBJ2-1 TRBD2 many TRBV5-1 CASSLLAGVENEQFF TGCGCCAGCAGCTTACTAGCGGGAGTCGAGAATGAGCAGTTCTTC
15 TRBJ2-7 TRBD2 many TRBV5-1 CASSLSGRASYEQYF TGCGCCAGCAGCTTGTCTGGGAGGGCTTCCTACGAGCAGTACTTC
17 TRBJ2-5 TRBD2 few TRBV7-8 CASSLGTSGAWRETQYF TGTGCCAGCAGCTTAGGGACTAGCGGAGCTTGGCGGGAGACCCAGTACTTC
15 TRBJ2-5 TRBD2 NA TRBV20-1 CSATWGRGPQETQYF TGCAGTGCCACCTGGGGGAGGGGACCCCAAGAGACCCAGTACTTC
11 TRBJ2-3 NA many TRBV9 CASSNTDTQYF TGTGCCAGCAGCAACACAGATACGCAGTATTTT
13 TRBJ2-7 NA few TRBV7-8 CASSPVETYEQYF TGTGCCAGCAGCCCGGTCGAGACCTACGAGCAGTACTTC
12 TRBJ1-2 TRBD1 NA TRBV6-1 CASTQGAGGYTF TGTGCCAGCACACAGGGGGCGGGTGGCTACACCTTC
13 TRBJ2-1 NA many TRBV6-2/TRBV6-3 CASNPSGGNEQFF TGTGCCAGCAACCCTTCAGGGGGGAATGAGCAGTTCTTC
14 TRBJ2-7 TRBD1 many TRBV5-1 CASSFVTGGYEQYF TGCGCCAGCAGCTTTGTTACAGGGGGGTACGAGCAGTACTTC
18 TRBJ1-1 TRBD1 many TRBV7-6 CASSSRDRGRLGNTEAFF TGTGCCAGCAGCTCCCGGGACAGGGGGCGGCTAGGGAACACTGAAGCTTTCTTT
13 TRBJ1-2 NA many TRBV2 CASSDWGEAGYTF TGTGCCAGCAGTGACTGGGGTGAGGCTGGCTACACCTTC
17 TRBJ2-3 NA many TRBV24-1 CATSDRIAPLNTDTQYF TGTGCCACCAGTGATCGGATAGCGCCCTTGAACACAGATACGCAGTATTTT
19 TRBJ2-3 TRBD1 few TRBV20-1 CSASGWGQGAVRGTDTQYF TGCAGTGCTAGCGGGTGGGGACAGGGGGCGGTGAGAGGCACAGATACGCAGTATTTT
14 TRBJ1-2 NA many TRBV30 CAWSPYSPQDGYTF TGTGCCTGGAGTCCCTACTCGCCTCAGGATGGCTACACCTTC
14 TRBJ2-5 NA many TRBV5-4 CASSLALTQETQYF TGTGCCAGCAGCTTGGCTCTGACTCAAGAGACCCAGTACTTC
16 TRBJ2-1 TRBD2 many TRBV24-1 CATSDRVAGVTNEQFF TGTGCCACCAGTGATCGGGTCGCGGGAGTTACAAATGAGCAGTTCTTC
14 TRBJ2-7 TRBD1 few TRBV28 CASSLSGQFYEQYF TGTGCCAGCAGTTTATCGGGACAGTTTTACGAGCAGTACTTC
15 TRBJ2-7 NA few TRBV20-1 CSAGDWSGKGHEQYF TGCAGTGCTGGGGACTGGTCGGGGAAAGGGCATGAGCAGTACTTC
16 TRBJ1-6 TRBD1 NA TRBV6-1 CASSGPTGTGVSPLHF TGTGCCAGCAGTGGACCCACCGGGACAGGGGTCTCACCCCTCCACTTT
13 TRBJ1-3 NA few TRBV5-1 CASSGGVGNTIYF TGCGCCAGCAGCGGAGGGGTTGGAAACACCATATATTTT
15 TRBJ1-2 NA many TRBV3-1 CASSHLDSGDYGYTF TGTGCCAGCAGCCACCTCGACAGTGGGGATTATGGCTACACCTTC
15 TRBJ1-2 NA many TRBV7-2 CASSLAPGPTLGYTF TGTGCCAGCAGCTTAGCGCCGGGACCCACCCTTGGCTACACCTTC
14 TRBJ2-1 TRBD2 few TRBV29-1 CSVEGGGRVNEQFF TGCAGCGTTGAAGGGGGCGGGAGGGTGAATGAGCAGTTCTTC
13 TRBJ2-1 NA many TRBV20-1 CSARDTDANEQFF TGCAGTGCTAGAGATACCGATGCGAATGAGCAGTTCTTC
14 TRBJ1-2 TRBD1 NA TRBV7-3 CASSLDGTDYGYTF TGTGCCAGCAGCTTAGACGGGACAGACTATGGCTACACCTTC
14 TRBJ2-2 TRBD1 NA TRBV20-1 CSASGTGSTGELFF TGCAGTGCTAGTGGGACAGGGTCCACCGGGGAGCTGTTTTTT
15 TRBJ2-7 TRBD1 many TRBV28 CASSTTGAKNYEQYF TGTGCCAGCAGTACGACAGGGGCAAAAAACTACGAGCAGTACTTC
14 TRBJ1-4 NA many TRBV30 CAWSVLLANEKLFF TGTGCCTGGAGTGTACTGTTGGCTAATGAAAAACTGTTTTTT
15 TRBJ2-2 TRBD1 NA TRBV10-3 CAISESTGGTGELFF TGTGCCATCAGTGAGTCCACAGGGGGCACCGGGGAGCTGTTTTTT
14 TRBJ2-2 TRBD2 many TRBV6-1 CASSELTSSGELFF TGTGCCAGCAGTGAGTTGACTAGCAGCGGGGAGCTGTTTTTT
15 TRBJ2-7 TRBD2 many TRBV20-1 CSARAPTSGRSEQYF TGCAGTGCTAGGGCGCCGACTAGCGGGAGGAGCGAGCAGTACTTC
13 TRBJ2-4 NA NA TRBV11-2 CASSLEPGNIQYF TGTGCCAGCAGCTTAGAACCGGGAAACATTCAGTACTTC
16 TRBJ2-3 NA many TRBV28 CASSLEDVSSTDTQYF TGTGCCAGCAGTTTAGAGGACGTCTCTAGCACAGATACGCAGTATTTT
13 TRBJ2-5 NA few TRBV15 CATKLGTGETQYF TGTGCCACGAAGCTAGGGACGGGTGAGACCCAGTACTTC
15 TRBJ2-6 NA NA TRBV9 CASSVRSSGANVLTF TGTGCCAGCAGCGTAAGGAGCTCTGGGGCCAACGTCCTGACTTTC
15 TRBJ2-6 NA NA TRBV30 CAWSSESSGANVLTF TGTGCCTGGAGTTCAGAAAGCTCTGGGGCCAACGTCCTGACTTTC
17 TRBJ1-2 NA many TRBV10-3 CAISESPGAEINYGYTF TGTGCCATCAGTGAGTCCCCGGGGGCCGAGATAAACTATGGCTACACCTTC
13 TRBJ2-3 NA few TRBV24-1 CATSTSGADTQYF TGTGCCACCAGTACCTCGGGGGCAGATACGCAGTATTTT
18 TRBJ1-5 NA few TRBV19 CASSIGGAGAYSNQPQHF TGTGCCAGTAGTATAGGTGGGGCAGGGGCTTATAGCAATCAGCCCCAGCATTTT
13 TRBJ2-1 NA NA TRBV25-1 CASLGEYGNEQFF TGTGCCAGCTTGGGGGAGTATGGCAATGAGCAGTTCTTC
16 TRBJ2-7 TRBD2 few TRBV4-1 CASSPSGTSGLLEQYF TGCGCCAGCAGCCCATCCGGGACTAGCGGACTCCTCGAGCAGTACTTC